The 3 T cell receptor beta chains in this list originate from one sample, sequenced in a study of blood T cells in healthy people across ages. A J-beta primer mix and a sample-barcoded 5' primer were used in a second PCR of about 7 to 12 cycles. TCRdb processed the 5' RACE reads anew with MiXCR; each CDR3 protein has one entry. The profile covers 1.5 million to 2 million distinct CDR3 sequences, with 28% appearing a single time and 7.7% taken by the ten largest. The sequenced material came from blood. Receptors were obtained from a woman aged 30 to 39 in good health.

There are many counts of this clonotype. Mismatch with germline at one junction end may stem from a read error. The chain employs TRBV5-1 and TRBJ2-2; 7 bases agree with TRBD2. CDR3 size: 13 residues. Per germline, CDR1 SGHRS and CDR2 YFSETQ. CDR3: CASSLGGSGELFF. The CDR3 DNA sequence: TGTGCCAGCAGTTTGGGGGGGTCCGGGGAGCTGTTTTTT.

The chain employs TRBV5-1 and TRBJ2-1, with 7 bases fitting TRBD1. V was pared by 7 bases and J by 6 bases, with 7 bases of the junction left unmatched. Germline V CDR1 and CDR2: SGHRS, YFSETQ. The CDR3 length is 13 residues. The DNA of the CDR3 is TGCGCCAGCGAGGGACCAGGGGGCAATGAGCAGTTCTTC. Its protein is CASEGPGGNEQFF.

A remark on this clonotype: The junction differs from germline at one of its ends, possibly a read error. V is TRBV12-5 and J is TRBJ2-1; D call uncertain. Germline V gene sequence: CDR1 LGHNT, CDR2 FRNRAP. This CDR3 is built from 13 residues. The CDR3 sequence: CASGSSSIGEQCF. The CDR3, as DNA: TGTGCTAGTGGTTCAAGCAGCATCGGTGAGCAGTGCTTC.